This T cell receptor beta chain was recorded in a study of T cells in Graves' hyperthyroidism and ophthalmopathy. With V trimmed by 4 bases and J by 8 bases, 3 bases remained unmatched. Germline CDR1 and CDR2: SGHRS and YFSETQ. This CDR3 has 13 amino acids. Using RNA transcripts as the source, TCR beta CDR3 regions were amplified. Carried out on the TCR CDR3, a first-round RT-PCR used the HTBI primer set. TCRdb called the multiplex PCR reads again in MiXCR, with one record for every CDR3 protein. The sample has roughly 750,000 distinct CDR3 sequences, 16% seen once; the top ten hold under 8.5%. This clonotype occurred a few times. Fresh peripheral blood, around 9.5 ml, yielded the PBMCs.

The chain employs TRBV5-1 and TRBJ1-4; 9 bases are shared with TRBD1. The clonotype comes from a young man with Graves' hyperthyroidism. The sequenced material came from blood. CDR3 nucleotides: TGCGCCAGCAGCACTGGACAGGGGGAAAAACTGTTTTTT. This gives the protein CASSTGQGEKLFF.